This T cell receptor (beta chain) was captured in a study of human T cells and chemical hapten exposure. Study-level background: The sensitizer, 2% DPC, was used on approximately 2 cm by approximately 2 cm of upper inner arm skin.

Trimming left V 6 bases short and J 3 bases short, with 13 bases between. The CDR3 has 14 residues. Germline V lookup: CDR1 SGHDT, CDR2 YYEEEE. This clonotype was counted many times. As yet, its antigen is unknown. Whole-study findings and limits: DPC sensitization left the count of TCRs above 1 in 1000 unchanged.

Via MiXCR, TCRdb re-called the RACE reads, giving one row per CDR3 protein. The data show about 380,000 distinct CDR3 sequences, around 5% seen once. Stated time point: patch test 1, 2 weeks after DPC sensitization. Specified treatment: therapeutic diphenylcyclopropenone sensitization with weekly scalp DPC. Someone pulled total RNA out of unfractionated whole blood. The V gene is TRBV5-6, the J gene TRBJ2-1, with D tentatively TRBD1 or TRBD2 (5 bases each). The receptor was isolated from a woman aged 45 to 65 with alopecia areata. Some clones in this sample may be carry-over from other donors' samples. This specimen consisted of whole blood, obtained in connection with sensitization to the hapten diphenylcyclopropenone (DPC). CDR3 bases: TGTGCCAGCAACCCGGGACCCCACTACAATGAGCAGTTCTTC. Translation gives CASNPGPHYNEQFF.